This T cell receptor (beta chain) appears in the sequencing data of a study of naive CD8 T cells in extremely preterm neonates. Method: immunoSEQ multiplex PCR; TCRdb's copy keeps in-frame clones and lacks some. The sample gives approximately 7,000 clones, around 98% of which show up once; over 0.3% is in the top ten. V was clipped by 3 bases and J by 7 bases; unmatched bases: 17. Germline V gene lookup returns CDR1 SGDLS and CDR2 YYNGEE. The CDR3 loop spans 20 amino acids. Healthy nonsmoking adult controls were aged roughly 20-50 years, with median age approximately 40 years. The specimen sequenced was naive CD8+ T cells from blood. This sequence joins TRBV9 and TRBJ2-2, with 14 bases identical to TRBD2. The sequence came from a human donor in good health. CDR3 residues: CASSADPGLAGAVVDGELFF. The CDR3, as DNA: TGTGCCAGCAGCGCAGACCCGGGACTAGCGGGGGCGGTAGTGGACGGGGAGCTGTTTTTT.